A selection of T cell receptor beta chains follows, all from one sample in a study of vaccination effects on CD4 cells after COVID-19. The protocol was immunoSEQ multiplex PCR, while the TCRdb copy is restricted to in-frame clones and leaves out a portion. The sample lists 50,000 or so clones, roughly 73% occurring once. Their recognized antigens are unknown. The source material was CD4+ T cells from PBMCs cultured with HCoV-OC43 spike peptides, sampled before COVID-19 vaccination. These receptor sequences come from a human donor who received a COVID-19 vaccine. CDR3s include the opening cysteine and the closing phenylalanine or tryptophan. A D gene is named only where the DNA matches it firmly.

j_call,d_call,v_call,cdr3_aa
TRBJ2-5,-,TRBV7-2,CASSPNLGLTETQYF
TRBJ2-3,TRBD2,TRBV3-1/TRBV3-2,CASSQGLAGAGDTQYF
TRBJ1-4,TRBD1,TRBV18,CASSPNRGTTNEKLFF
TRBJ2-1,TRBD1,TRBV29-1,CSVDALGAGGNEQFF
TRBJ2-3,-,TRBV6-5,CASSYSLMGRDTQYF
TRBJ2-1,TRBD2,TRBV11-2,CASSVRLAGGYNEQFF
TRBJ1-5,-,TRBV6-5,CASRLRAGNQPQHF
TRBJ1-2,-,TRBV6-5,CASRGTGGREGYTF
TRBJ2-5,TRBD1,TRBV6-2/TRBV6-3,CASSSTGAETQYF
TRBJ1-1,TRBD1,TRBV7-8,CASSLPGGGTREAFF
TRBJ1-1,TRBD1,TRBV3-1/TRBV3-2,CASSSPTGANTEAFF
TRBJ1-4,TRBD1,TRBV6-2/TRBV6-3,CASSLDRGSFATNEKLFF
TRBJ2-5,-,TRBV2,CASSEGGSKETQYF
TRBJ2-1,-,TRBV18,CASPYNEQFF
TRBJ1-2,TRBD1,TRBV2,CASTNLWTGVKSYTF
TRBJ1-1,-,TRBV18,CASSPRGNTEAFF
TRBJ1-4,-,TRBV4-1,CASSSRQGEKLFF
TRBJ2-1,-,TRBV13,CASSGPNHYNEQFF
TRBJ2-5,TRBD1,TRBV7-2,CASSLRRGHQETQYF
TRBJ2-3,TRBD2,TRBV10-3,CAALTPTSGGADTQYF